These 14 T cell receptor beta chains originate from one sample sequenced in a study of neurological immune-mediated disorders. The time point: longitudinal time-point 1 (baseline). MiXCR was run by TCRdb on the 5' RACE reads, yielding one entry per CDR3 protein. There are 60,000 to 90,000 distinct CDR3 sequences in the sample; 10% occur only once, and approximately 9.7% lies in the top ten. The sequenced sample was PBMCs. These TCRs come from a man aged 25 to 40 in good health.

This clonotype was detected ten times or more. V and J are TRBV5-1 and TRBJ1-2; 7 bases are shared with TRBD1. CDR3 length equals 14 residues. The V segment lost 4 bases and the J segment 1 base; nucleotides outside the gene matches: 4. Per germline, CDR1 SGHRS and CDR2 YFSETQ. CDR3 bases: TGCGCCAGCAGCCCGGGACAGCTTAACTATGGCTACACCTTC. Protein product: CASSPGQLNYGYTF.

This clonotype occurred many times. The chain employs TRBV5-6 and TRBJ1-4, with D hard to call. Deletions cut 4 bases from V and 5 bases from J, with 12 bases between. Germline V gene lookup returns CDR1 SGHDT and CDR2 YYEEEE. CDR3 size: 14 residues. The CDR3 bases are TGTGCCAGCAGCGTTTGGGGAATCAATGAAAAACTGTTTTTT. Translated, it gives CASSVWGINEKLFF. The full variable domain, in which reference TRBV5-6 and TRBJ1-4 provide the parts outside the CDR3, is DAGVTQSPTHLIKTRGQQVTLRCSPKSGHDTVSWYQQALGQGPQFIFQYYEEEERQRGNFPDRFSGHQFPNYSSELNVNALLLGDSALYLCASSVWGINEKLFFGSGTQLSVL.

At least ten counts were recorded for this clonotype. The gene calls are TRBV7-8 and TRBJ2-1; 8 bases match TRBD2. The CDR3 is 15 amino acids. V was pared by 4 bases and J by 2 bases, with 4 bases of the junction left unmatched. Germline V lookup: CDR1 SGHVS, CDR2 FQNEAQ. In DNA, the CDR3 is TGTGCCAGCAGCTCAACGGGAGGGACCTACAATGAGCAGTTCTTC. Protein: CASSSTGGTYNEQFF.

In its sample, this clonotype was seen many times. The chain is built from TRBV20-1 and TRBJ2-5; 7 bases fit TRBD2. The ends lost 1 base at V and 5 bases at J; junction bases unmatched: 10. In germline, CDR1 is DFQATT, CDR2 SNEGSKA (reference sequence). This CDR3 is 15 amino acids long. The CDR3 reads CSARGSSGGVETQYF. CDR3 DNA sequence: TGCAGTGCTAGAGGGAGTTCGGGAGGTGTGGAGACCCAGTACTTC.

Ten or more counts support this clonotype. CDR3 bases: TGCGCCAGCAGCCAAGAAGAGGCGGCCCGTGGCACAGATACGCAGTATTTT. Protein product: CASSQEEAARGTDTQYF. This chain connects TRBV4-1 to TRBJ2-3; D gene unclear. Trimming took 0 bases from V and 1 from J, leaving 14 bases between them. Germline V lookup: CDR1 MGHRA, CDR2 YSYEKL. The CDR3 is 17 amino acids.

In this sample, this clonotype turned up many times. The genes are TRBV20-1 and TRBJ2-7; no clear D gene. CDR1 and CDR2 (germline): DFQATT, SNEGSKA (reference sequence). V was clipped by 5 bases and J by 2 bases, with 16 bases between them. The CDR3 totals 14 residues. The CDR3 region has the DNA TGCAGTGCTCATAACCCTAGTGGTACCTACGAGCAGTACTTC. Protein sequence: CSAHNPSGTYEQYF.

This clonotype was recorded a few times. The V gene is TRBV4-1, the J gene TRBJ2-7; a possible D gene is TRBD2 (5 bases). Trimming removed 1 base from V and 0 bases from J, with 13 bases in between. Germline V gene data show CDR1 as MGHRA and CDR2 as YSYEKL. The CDR3 runs 16 residues. The chain's CDR3 is CASSQARRPSSYEQYF. The DNA for the CDR3 is TGCGCCAGCAGCCAAGCCAGGAGGCCGAGCTCCTACGAGCAGTACTTC.

This clonotype was seen at least ten times. The chain employs TRBV19 and TRBJ1-2, with D unresolved. V dropped 5 bases and J dropped 7 bases, with 11 bases sitting between them. Germline V gene lookup returns CDR1 LNHDA and CDR2 SQIVND (reference sequence). The CDR3 has 12 amino acids. CDR3 sequence: CASSPRTPGYTF. In DNA, the CDR3 is TGTGCCAGTAGTCCCCGGACTCCTGGCTACACCTTC.

The sample holds many counts of this clonotype. The rearrangement uses TRBV11-2 and TRBJ2-2; the D call may be TRBD1 or TRBD2 (5 bases each). The CDR3 spans 14 residues. Germline assignment: CDR1 SGHAT and CDR2 FQNNGV. V gave up 3 bases and J gave up 7 bases, with 12 bases separating them. CDR3 loop: CASSFNLRGGELFF. In DNA, the CDR3 is TGTGCCAGCAGCTTCAACTTGAGGGGCGGGGAGCTGTTTTTT.

This clonotype was seen at least ten times. This rearrangement joins TRBV5-1 to TRBJ2-1, with TRBD2 matching over 7 bases. Germline assignment: CDR1 SGHRS and CDR2 YFSETQ. V shed 0 bases, J shed 8 bases, and the junction held 8 bases outside the gene matches. The CDR3 sequence is 15 residues long. CDR3 DNA: TGCGCCAGCAGCTTGGTATCGGGTAGCGGGTATGAGCAGTTCTTC. This sequence encodes CASSLVSGSGYEQFF.

This clonotype was counted at least ten times. The V and J genes are TRBV28 and TRBJ2-3, with D possibly TRBD2 on 5 matching bases. Looked up from germline, CDR1 is MDHEN and CDR2 is SYDVKM. The CDR3 covers 12 residues. V was trimmed by 5 bases and J by 14 bases, leaving 17 bases between them. The CDR3 region has the DNA TGTGCCAGCAGTCTGCCGCTCAAAGCGGCGTATTTT. Its protein is CASSLPLKAAYF.

The table lists this clonotype with many counts. The rearrangement links TRBV20-1 to TRBJ1-6; no definite D call. This CDR3 region has 14 residues. Per the germline V gene, CDR1 is DFQATT and CDR2 is SNEGSKA (reference sequence). V gave up 4 bases and J gave up 2 bases, with 9 bases separating them. CDR3 bases: TGCAGTGCTACAGTCGACCCCTATAATTCACCCCTCCACTTT. Translating it yields CSATVDPYNSPLHF.

This clonotype was counted at least ten times. CDR3 protein: CASSLATGTSTREQYF. Here the CDR3 DNA reads TGCGCCAGCAGCTTGGCCACCGGGACTAGCACTAGGGAGCAGTACTTC. The chain combines TRBV5-1 with TRBJ2-7; 9 bases align to TRBD2. Per the germline V gene, CDR1 is SGHRS and CDR2 is YFSETQ. The CDR3 length is 16 residues. V was clipped by 0 bases and J by 7 bases; unmatched bases: 11.

The chain links TRBV6-1 to TRBJ1-4; 7 nucleotides line up with TRBD1. The length of the CDR3 is 16 residues. Germline V gives CDR1 MNHNS, CDR2 SASEGT. The V segment lost 6 bases and the J segment 7 bases; nucleotides outside the gene matches: 14. CDR3 amino acids: CASSKEPGGGGEKLFF. CDR3 in DNA: TGTGCCAGCAGCAAAGAACCAGGGGGAGGAGGTGAAAAACTGTTTTTT.